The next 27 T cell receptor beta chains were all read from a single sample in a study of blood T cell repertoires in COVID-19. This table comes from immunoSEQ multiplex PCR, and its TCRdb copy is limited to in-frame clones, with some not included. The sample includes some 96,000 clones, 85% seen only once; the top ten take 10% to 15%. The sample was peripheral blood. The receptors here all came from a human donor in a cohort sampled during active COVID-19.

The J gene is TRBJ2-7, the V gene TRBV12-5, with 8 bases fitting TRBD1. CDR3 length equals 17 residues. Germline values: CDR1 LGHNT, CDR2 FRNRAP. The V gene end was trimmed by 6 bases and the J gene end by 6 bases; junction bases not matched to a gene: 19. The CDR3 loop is CASGGSGQGRFVREQYF. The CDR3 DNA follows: TGTGCTAGTGGCGGAAGTGGACAGGGACGTTTTGTTCGCGAGCAGTACTTC.

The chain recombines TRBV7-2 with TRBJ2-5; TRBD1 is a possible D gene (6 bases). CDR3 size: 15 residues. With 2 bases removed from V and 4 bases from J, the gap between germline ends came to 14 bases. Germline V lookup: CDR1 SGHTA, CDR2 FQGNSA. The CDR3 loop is CASSLSHRVGETQYF. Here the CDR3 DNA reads TGTGCCAGCAGCTTATCCCACAGGGTCGGAGAGACCCAGTACTTC.

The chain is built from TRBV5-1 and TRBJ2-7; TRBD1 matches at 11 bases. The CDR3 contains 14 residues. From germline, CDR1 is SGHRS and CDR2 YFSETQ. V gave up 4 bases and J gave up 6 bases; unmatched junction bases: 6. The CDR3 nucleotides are TGCGCCAGCAGCGAGGGACAGGGGGTCGGCGAGCAGTACTTC. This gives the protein CASSEGQGVGEQYF.

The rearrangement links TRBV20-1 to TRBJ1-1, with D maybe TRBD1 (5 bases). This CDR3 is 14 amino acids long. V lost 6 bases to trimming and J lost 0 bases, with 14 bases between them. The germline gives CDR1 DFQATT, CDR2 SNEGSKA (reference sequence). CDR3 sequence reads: CSASPSGMNTEAFF. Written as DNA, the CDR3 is TGCAGTGCGAGTCCATCAGGGATGAACACTGAAGCTTTCTTT.

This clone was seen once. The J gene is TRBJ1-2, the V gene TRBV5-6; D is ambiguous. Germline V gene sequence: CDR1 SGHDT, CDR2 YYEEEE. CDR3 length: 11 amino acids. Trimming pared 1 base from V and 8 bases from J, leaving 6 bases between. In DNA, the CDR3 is TGTGCCAGCAGCTTGCGAGAAGGCTACACCTTC. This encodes CASSLREGYTF.

CDR3 sequence: CASSLRRDTDTQYF. CDR3 DNA sequence: TGTGCCAGCAGCTTAAGGCGGGACACAGATACGCAGTATTTT. The chain couples TRBV7-2 to TRBJ2-3; D possibly corresponds to TRBD2 (6 bases). Trimming cost V 2 bases and J 2 bases, with 8 bases left between them. The CDR3 extends over 14 amino acids. Germline V gives CDR1 SGHTA, CDR2 FQGNSA.

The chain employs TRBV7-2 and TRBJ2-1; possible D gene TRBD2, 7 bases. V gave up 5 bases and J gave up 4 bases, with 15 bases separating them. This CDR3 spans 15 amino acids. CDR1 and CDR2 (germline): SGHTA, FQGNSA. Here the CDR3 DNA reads TGTGCCAGCAGCGAAGCCAGGGGACTATACAATGAGCAGTTCTTC. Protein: CASSEARGLYNEQFF.

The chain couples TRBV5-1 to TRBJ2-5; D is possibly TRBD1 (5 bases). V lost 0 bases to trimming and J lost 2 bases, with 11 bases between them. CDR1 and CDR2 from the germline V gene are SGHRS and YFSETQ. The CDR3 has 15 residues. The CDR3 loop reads CASSLGTKKQETQYF. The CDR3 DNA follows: TGCGCCAGCAGCTTGGGGACAAAAAAACAAGAGACCCAGTACTTC.

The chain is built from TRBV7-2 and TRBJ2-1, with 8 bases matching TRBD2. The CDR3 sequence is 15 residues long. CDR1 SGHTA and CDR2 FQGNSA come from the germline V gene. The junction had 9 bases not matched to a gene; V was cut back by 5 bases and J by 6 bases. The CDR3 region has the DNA TGTGCCAGCAGCCTCCCAGCGGGAGTACGCAATGAGCAGTTCTTC. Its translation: CASSLPAGVRNEQFF.

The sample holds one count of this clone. The CDR3 DNA is TGTGCCAGCAGTGTTATAGAGACCCAGTACTTC. Translation: CASSVIETQYF. This chain uses TRBV2 with TRBJ2-5; D remains unclear. This CDR3 region has 11 residues. From germline, CDR1 is SNHLY and CDR2 FYNNEI. The V and J ends lost 4 bases and 4 bases respectively, with 4 bases between them.

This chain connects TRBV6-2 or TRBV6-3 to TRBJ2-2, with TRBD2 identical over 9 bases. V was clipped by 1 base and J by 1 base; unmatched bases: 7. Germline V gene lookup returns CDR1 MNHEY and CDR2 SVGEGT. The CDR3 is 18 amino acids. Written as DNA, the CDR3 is TGTGCCAGCAGTTACTTCACCGGGACTAGCCTGAACACCGGGGAGCTGTTTTTT. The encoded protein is CASSYFTGTSLNTGELFF.

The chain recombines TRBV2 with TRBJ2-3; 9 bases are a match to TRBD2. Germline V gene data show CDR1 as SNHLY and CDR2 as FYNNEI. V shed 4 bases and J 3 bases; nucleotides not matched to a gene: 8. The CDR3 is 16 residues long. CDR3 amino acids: CASSVGAGGRTDTQYF. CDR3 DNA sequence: TGTGCCAGCAGTGTGGGGGCGGGGGGGCGGACAGATACGCAGTATTTT.

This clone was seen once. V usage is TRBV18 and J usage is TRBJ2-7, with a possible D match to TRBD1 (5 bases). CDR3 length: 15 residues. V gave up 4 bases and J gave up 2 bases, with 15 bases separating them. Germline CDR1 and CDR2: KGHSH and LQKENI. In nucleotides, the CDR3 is TGTGCCAGCTCACAAGGCAGGGCATCGGCCTACGAGCAGTACTTC. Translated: CASSQGRASAYEQYF.

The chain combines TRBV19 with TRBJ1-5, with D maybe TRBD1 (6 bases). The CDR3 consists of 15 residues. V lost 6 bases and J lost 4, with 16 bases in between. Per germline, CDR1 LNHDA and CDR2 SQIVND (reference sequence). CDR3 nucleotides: TGTGCCAGTAGCATGGAACAGGGAAGGAATCAGCCCCAGCATTTT. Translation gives CASSMEQGRNQPQHF.

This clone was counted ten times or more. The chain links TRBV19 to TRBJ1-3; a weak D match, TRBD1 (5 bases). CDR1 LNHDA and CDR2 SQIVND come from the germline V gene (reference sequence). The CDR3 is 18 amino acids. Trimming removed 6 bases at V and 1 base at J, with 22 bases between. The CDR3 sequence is CASSSTRYVGGSGNTIYF. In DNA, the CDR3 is TGTGCCAGTAGCTCCACCAGATATGTGGGGGGATCTGGAAACACCATATATTTT. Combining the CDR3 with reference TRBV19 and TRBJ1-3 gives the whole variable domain DGGITQSPKYLFRKEGQNVTLSCEQNLNHDAMYWYRQDPGQGLRLIYYSQIVNDFQKGDIAEGYSVSREKKESFPLTVTSAQKNPTAFYLCASSSTRYVGGSGNTIYFGEGSWLTVV.

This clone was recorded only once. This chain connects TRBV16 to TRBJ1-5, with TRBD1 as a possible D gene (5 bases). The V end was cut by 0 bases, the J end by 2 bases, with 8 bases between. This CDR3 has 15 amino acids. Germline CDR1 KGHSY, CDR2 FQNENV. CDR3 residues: CASSQSQQGNQPQHF. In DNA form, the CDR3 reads TGTGCCAGCAGCCAATCCCAACAGGGCAATCAGCCCCAGCATTTT. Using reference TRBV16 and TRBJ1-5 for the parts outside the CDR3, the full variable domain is GEEVAQTPKHLVRGEGQKAKLYCAPIKGHSYVFWYQQVLKNEFKFLISFQNENVFDETGMPKERFSAKCLPNSPCSLEIQATKLEDSAVYFCASSQSQQGNQPQHFGDGTRLSIL.

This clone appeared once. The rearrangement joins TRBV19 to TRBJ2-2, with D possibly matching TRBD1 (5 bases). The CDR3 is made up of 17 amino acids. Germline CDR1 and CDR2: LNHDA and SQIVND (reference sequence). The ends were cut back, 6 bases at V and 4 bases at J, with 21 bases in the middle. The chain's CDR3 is CASRPLLGEYGTGELFF. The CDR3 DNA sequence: TGTGCCAGTAGGCCATTATTAGGGGAATATGGCACCGGGGAGCTGTTTTTT. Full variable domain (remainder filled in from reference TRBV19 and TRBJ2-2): DGGITQSPKYLFRKEGQNVTLSCEQNLNHDAMYWYRQDPGQGLRLIYYSQIVNDFQKGDIAEGYSVSREKKESFPLTVTSAQKNPTAFYLCASRPLLGEYGTGELFFGEGSRLTVL.

The CDR3 reads CASGDRGILEAFF. As DNA, the CDR3 is TGTGCCAGCGGGGACAGGGGGATTCTTGAAGCTTTCTTT. This rearrangement joins TRBV6-5 to TRBJ1-1, with 11 bases matching TRBD1. CDR1 is MNHEY and CDR2 is SVGAGI in the germline V gene. The junction had 6 bases not matched to a gene; V was cut back by 8 bases and J by 7 bases. The CDR3 sequence is 13 residues long.

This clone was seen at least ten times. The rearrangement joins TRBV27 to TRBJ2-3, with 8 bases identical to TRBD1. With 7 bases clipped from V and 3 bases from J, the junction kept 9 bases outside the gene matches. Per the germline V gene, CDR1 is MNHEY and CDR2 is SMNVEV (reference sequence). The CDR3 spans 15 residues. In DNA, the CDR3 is TGTGCCAGCACCACAGGGGGTTTCCCAACAGATACGCAGTATTTT. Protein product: CASTTGGFPTDTQYF.

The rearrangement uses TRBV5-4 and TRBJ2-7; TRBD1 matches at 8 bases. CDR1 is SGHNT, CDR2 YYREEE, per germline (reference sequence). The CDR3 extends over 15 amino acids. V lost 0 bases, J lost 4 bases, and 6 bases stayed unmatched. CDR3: CASSLATGVQYEQYF. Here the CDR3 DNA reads TGTGCCAGCAGCTTGGCGACAGGGGTGCAATACGAGCAGTACTTC.

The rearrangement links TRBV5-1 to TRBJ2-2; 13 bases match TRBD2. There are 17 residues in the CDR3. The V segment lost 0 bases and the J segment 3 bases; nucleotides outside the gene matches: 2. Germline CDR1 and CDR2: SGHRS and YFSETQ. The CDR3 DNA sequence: TGCGCCAGCAGCTTGGGACTAGCGGGGGGTTACACCGGGGAGCTGTTTTTT. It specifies CASSLGLAGGYTGELFF.

The CDR3 loop is CASRQQMNTEAFF. The DNA for the CDR3 is TGTGCCAGCAGACAGCAAATGAACACTGAAGCTTTCTTT. J is TRBJ1-1 and V is TRBV6-4; D gene ambiguous. Germline V gene lookup returns CDR1 MRHNA and CDR2 SNTAGT. This CDR3 is 13 amino acids long. With 6 bases removed from V and 0 bases from J, the gap between germline ends came to 8 bases.

This CDR3 reads CASGRTGYGYTF. The DNA of the CDR3 is TGTGCCAGCGGCCGGACAGGGTATGGCTACACCTTC. V gene TRBV6-5 combines with J gene TRBJ1-2, with TRBD1 matching 8 bases. The CDR3 totals 12 residues. Trimming took 8 bases from V and 5 from J; bases not matched to a gene: 4. Per germline, CDR1 MNHEY and CDR2 SVGAGI.

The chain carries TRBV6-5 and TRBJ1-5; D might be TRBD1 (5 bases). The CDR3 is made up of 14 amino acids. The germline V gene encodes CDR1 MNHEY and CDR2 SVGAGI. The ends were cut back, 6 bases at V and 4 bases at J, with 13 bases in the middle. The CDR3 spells CASSPDSLNQPQHF. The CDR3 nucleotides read TGTGCCAGCAGCCCCGACAGTTTGAATCAGCCCCAGCATTTT.

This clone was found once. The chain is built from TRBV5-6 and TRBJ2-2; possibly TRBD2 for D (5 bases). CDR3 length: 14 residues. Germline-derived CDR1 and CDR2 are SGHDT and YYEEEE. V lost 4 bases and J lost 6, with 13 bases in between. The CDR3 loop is CASSANTGSGELFF. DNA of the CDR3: TGTGCCAGCAGCGCGAACACGGGATCCGGGGAGCTGTTTTTT.

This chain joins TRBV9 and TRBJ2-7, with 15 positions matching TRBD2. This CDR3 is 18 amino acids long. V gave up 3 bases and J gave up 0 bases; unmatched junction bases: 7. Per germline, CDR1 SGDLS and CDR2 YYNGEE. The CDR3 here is CASSGEGLAGGDSYEQYF. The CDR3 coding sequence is TGTGCCAGCAGCGGAGAAGGACTAGCGGGAGGGGACTCCTACGAGCAGTACTTC.

CDR3 sequence reads: CASRPQGRDEKLFF. The CDR3 DNA is TGCGCCAGCAGGCCCCAGGGTCGGGATGAAAAACTGTTTTTT. This chain connects TRBV5-1 to TRBJ1-4, with D tentatively TRBD1 (5 bases). Trimming shortened V by 5 bases and J by 6 bases, and 14 bases separated the two germline ends. Per germline, CDR1 SGHRS and CDR2 YFSETQ. This CDR3 contains 14 residues.